The 17 T cell receptor beta chains below were found in one sample sequenced in a study of CD8+CD57+ T cells in acquired aplastic anemia. Genomic DNA constituted the template upon which TCR beta VDJ and CDR3 profiling was performed. TCRdb re-called the reads through MiXCR, storing one row per CDR3 protein. The sample includes hundreds of thousands of distinct CDR3 sequences, 60% to 80% of them seen just once. Sequences were obtained from sorted CD4+, CD8+, or CD8+CD57+ T cells (not recorded which) from PBMCs. The receptor source for this set is a human donor in good health, serving as a control.

Concerning this clonotype itself: A junction end diverges from the germline sequence, so it may reflect a read error. The J gene is TRBJ2-1, the V gene TRBV7-2; 11 bases agree with TRBD2. Germline CDR1 SGHTA, CDR2 FQGNSA. This CDR3 is 16 amino acids long. The CDR3 here is CASSSQLAGVRGERFF. The CDR3 bases are TGTGCCAGCAGCTCCCAACTAGCGGGGGTCCGTGGGGAGCGGTTCTTC.

This clonotype was detected many times. The chain links TRBV2 to TRBJ2-2, with D hard to call. The CDR3 length is 15 residues. Trimming took 6 bases from V and 0 from J, leaving 11 bases between them. Germline V gene lookup returns CDR1 SNHLY and CDR2 FYNNEI. The CDR3: CASSADGSNTGELFF. Here the CDR3 DNA reads TGTGCCAGCAGCGCGGACGGTTCGAACACCGGGGAGCTGTTTTTT.

V usage is TRBV9 and J usage is TRBJ1-5, with D perhaps matching TRBD1 (6 bases). V was cut by 5 bases and J by 15 bases, with 18 bases left in between. CDR3 length: 12 amino acids. CDR1 and CDR2 (germline): SGDLS, YYNGEE. The CDR3 DNA reads as TGTGCCAGCAGGGCAGGGATTCGGGGGCCGCATTTT. The encoded protein is CASRAGIRGPHF.

This rearrangement joins TRBV9 to TRBJ2-2; D perhaps matches TRBD1 (6 bases). CDR3 length: 15 amino acids. Germline V CDR1 and CDR2: SGDLS, YYNGEE. V lost 4 bases and J lost 14, with 24 bases in between. The CDR3 nucleotides read TGTGCCAGCAGCCCCAGGGGAGCCCAAGGTAATTCACTGTTTTTT. It yields the protein CASSPRGAQGNSLFF.

The CDR3 is CAWKGRGGLTGELFF. The CDR3 DNA sequence: TGTGCCTGGAAGGGGCGGGGGGGCCTCACCGGGGAGCTGTTTTTT. The rearrangement links TRBV30 to TRBJ2-2, with TRBD2 matching over 9 bases. The CDR3 length is 15 residues. The junction had 7 bases not matched to a gene; V was cut back by 4 bases and J by 4 bases. Germline values: CDR1 GTSNPN, CDR2 SVGIG (reference sequence). Combining the CDR3 with reference TRBV30 and TRBJ2-2 gives the whole variable domain SQTIHQWPATLVQPVGSPLSLECTVEGTSNPNLYWYRQAAGRGLQLLFYSVGIGQISSEVPQNLSASRPQDRQFILSSKKLLLSDSGFYLCAWKGRGGLTGELFFGEGSRLTVL.

This clonotype was found many times. The chain is built from TRBV4-1 and TRBJ1-3, with D maybe TRBD1 (5 bases). CDR3 length equals 14 residues. The V end lost 4 bases, the J end lost 3 bases, and 10 bases lay between the germline ends. Germline loops: CDR1 MGHRA, CDR2 YSYEKL. Here the CDR3 reads CASSPRAGGNTIYF. CDR3 nucleotides: TGCGCCAGCAGCCCCAGGGCGGGTGGAAACACCATATATTTT.

With respect to this clonotype: The junction departs from the called germline gene at one end, perhaps through a read error. The chain links TRBV7-3 to TRBJ2-3; D might be TRBD1 (5 bases). Looked up from germline, CDR1 is SGHTA and CDR2 is FQGTGA. The CDR3 runs to 14 residues. This CDR3 is CASSVRQGTDTQFF. The CDR3, as DNA: TGTGCCAGCAGCGTCCGCCAGGGCACAGATACGCAGTTCTTT.

This clonotype has more than one count but fewer than ten. The junction does not match germline at one end; this may be a read error. The chain uses TRBV15 and TRBJ2-1, with TRBD1 matching over 8 bases. The germline V gene encodes CDR1 LNHNV and CDR2 YYDKDF (reference sequence). This CDR3 has 17 residues. The CDR3 here is CAISRGQGLSSYNEQFF. The CDR3 DNA follows: TGTGCCATCAGCAGGGGGCAGGGCCTCAGCTCCTACAATGAGCAGTTCTTC.

The chain combines TRBV7-2 with TRBJ2-1; D not resolved. Germline V lookup: CDR1 SGHTA, CDR2 FQGNSA. The CDR3 contains 12 residues. CDR3 sequence reads: CAVSDPPNEQFF. CDR3 nucleotides: TGTGCAGTGTCGGACCCTCCTAATGAGCAGTTCTTC.

The genes are TRBV20-1 and TRBJ1-5, with TRBD1 identical over 8 bases. CDR3 size: 18 residues. Germline lookup yields CDR1 DFQATT and CDR2 SNEGSKA (reference sequence). Trimming cost V 6 bases and J 0 bases; bases outside gene matches: 16. Here the CDR3 reads CSAWSNTGGSYSNQPQHF. Here the CDR3 DNA reads TGCAGTGCCTGGAGTAACACAGGGGGTTCATATAGCAATCAGCCCCAGCATTTT.

This clonotype appeared a few times. As DNA, the CDR3 is TGTGCCAGCACCGAAGGACAGGGCAACTATGGCTACACCTTC. It specifies CASTEGQGNYGYTF. The chain joins TRBV13 to TRBJ1-2, with 8 bases lining up with TRBD1. CDR1 and CDR2 (germline): PRHDT, FYEKMQ (reference sequence). The CDR3 totals 14 residues. V lost 7 bases to trimming and J lost 2 bases; unmatched junction nucleotides: 6.

Comments on this clonotype: One end of the junction varies from germline; a read error may be responsible. The V and J genes are TRBV10-3 and TRBJ2-5, with D perhaps TRBD2 (6 bases). The V gene's germline CDR1 is ENHRY and CDR2 SYGVKD. The CDR3 consists of 14 residues. DNA for the CDR3: TGCGCCTTCAGTGAGTCGACGGGGGACCTTACCCAGTACTTC. This gives the protein CAFSESTGDLTQYF.

The chain couples TRBV3-1 to TRBJ1-1, with D unclear. The CDR3 sequence is 14 residues long. V was shortened by 7 bases and J by 0 bases, with 12 bases between the two germline ends. From germline, CDR1 is LGHDT and CDR2 YNNKEL (reference sequence). This CDR3 reads CASTDTVLNTEAFF. The CDR3 nucleotides are TGTGCCAGCACGGATACAGTTTTGAACACTGAAGCTTTCTTT.

The chain joins TRBV7-9 to TRBJ2-5; weak D call: TRBD1 (6 bases). Trimming took off 7 bases at V and 5 bases at J, with 17 bases between the two ends. CDR1 and CDR2 from the germline V gene are SEHNR and FQNEAQ (reference sequence). CDR3 size: 14 residues. CDR3 protein: CASTRGQPSETQYF. DNA of the CDR3: TGTGCCAGCACCAGAGGACAGCCTAGTGAGACCCAGTACTTC.

This clonotype was seen at least ten times. The rearrangement joins TRBV20-1 to TRBJ1-4; D ambiguous. In germline, CDR1 is DFQATT, CDR2 SNEGSKA (reference sequence). V was shortened by 4 bases and J by 8 bases, with 8 bases between the two germline ends. The CDR3 is 11 residues long. The CDR3 DNA follows: TGCAGTGCTATGGACGGAGAAAAACTGTTTTTT. Translating gives CSAMDGEKLFF.

With respect to this clonotype: The CDR3 does not end in the conserved phenylalanine or tryptophan, so this is likely a read error. The DNA is left out, because the CDR3 cannot be placed on it with certainty; the CDR3 is given as TCRdb lists it. The chain combines TRBV7-3 with TRBJ1-5; the DNA was not used to check the table's D call, TRBD1. Germline V gene lookup returns CDR1 SGHTA and CDR2 FQGTGA. Both ends counted, the CDR3 spans 13 residues. The CDR3 loop reads CASSLHGQGTQIR.

V is TRBV9 and J is TRBJ2-2; D not resolved. Germline V gives CDR1 SGDLS, CDR2 YYNGEE. Trimming pared 0 bases from V and 0 bases from J, leaving 9 bases between. CDR3 size: 16 residues. The CDR3 sequence: CASSVVAGANTGELFF. The CDR3 DNA reads TGTGCCAGCAGCGTAGTCGCAGGCGCGAACACCGGGGAGCTGTTTTTT. Combining the CDR3 with reference TRBV9 and TRBJ2-2 gives the whole variable domain DSGVTQTPKHLITATGQRVTLRCSPRSGDLSVYWYQQSLDQGLQFLIQYYNGEERAKGNILERFSAQQFPDLHSELNLSSLELGDSALYFCASSVVAGANTGELFFGEGSRLTVL.